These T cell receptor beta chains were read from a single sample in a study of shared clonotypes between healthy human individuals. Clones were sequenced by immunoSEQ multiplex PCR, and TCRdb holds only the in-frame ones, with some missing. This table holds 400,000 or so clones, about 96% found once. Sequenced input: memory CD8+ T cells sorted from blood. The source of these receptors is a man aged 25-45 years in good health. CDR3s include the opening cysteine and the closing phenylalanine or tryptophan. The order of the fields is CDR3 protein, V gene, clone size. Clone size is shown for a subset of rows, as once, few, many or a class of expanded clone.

CSARYGYTF | TRBV20-1 | -
CASSYSRREGLLEQFF | TRBV6-6 | -
CAITGSGGELFF | TRBV10-3 | -
CAWSEGEQYF | TRBV30 | -
CASSLFAGGGETQYF | TRBV28 | -
CAIGLAGSYEQYF | TRBV10-3 | -
CASSPTADRQNQPQHF | TRBV18 | -
CATSRDPPTGPYTGELFF | TRBV15 | once
CASSLARGETDTQYF | TRBV7-9 | once
CASSPFPGSHTQYF | TRBV6-5 | -
CAKKGPGTSGSVGETQYF | TRBV21-1 | -
CASSFRGRAFTYEQYF | TRBV5-8 | -
CASSPGWTRGSTDTQYF | TRBV11-1 | -
CATRNRGFSGRTYEQYF | TRBV21-1 | -
CASSLDGTYEQYF | TRBV7-9 | -
CASSDRQGRYNEQFF | TRBV19 | -
CASSQSQREGRYEQYF | TRBV4-2 | -
CASGETSGSSYNEQFF | TRBV6-1 | -
CASSQAGSGSLHEQYF | TRBV4-2 | -
CAWSRHSGGGAYGYTF | TRBV30 | -
CASSFRQGASNTEAFF | TRBV28 | -
CASSVDFNEQFF | TRBV9 | -
CASRSAGTNEKLFF | TRBV5-1 | -
CASSVVAGVPTDTQYF | TRBV9 | -
CASSPSRGGSPNEQFF | TRBV2 | -
CASSPPGGSYEQYF | TRBV18 | -
CASSLRDRIDYGYTF | TRBV5-1 | -
CASSELPLAGTDTQYF | TRBV2 | once
CASRGTSGRFTDTQYF | TRBV28 | -
CASSKGGDTGELFF | TRBV28 | -
CASSRIRFENTEAFF | TRBV5-1 | -
CASRSSSYEQYF | TRBV28 | -
CASSLRQGGNTIYF | TRBV28 | -
CASSADRVVISNQPQHF | TRBV28 | -
CASSVRDSNTEAFF | TRBV6-1 | once
CASSLDPRDTQYF | TRBV7-8 | -
CASSHGTAVYQETQYF | TRBV4-2 | -
CASSFRRAGASTDTQYF | TRBV7-9 | -
CASSSRNGYTF | TRBV28 | -
CASSLGFYEQYF | TRBV7-2 | -
CASSLGDTIYF | TRBV5-6 | -
CASTFKGGGNEKLFF | TRBV5-4 | -
CASSLERTNTEAFF | TRBV27 | -
CASSLALGWAKGAFF | TRBV7-2 | -
CASSVGGNGADTQYF | TRBV9 | -
CASSPTAWTNYGYTF | TRBV7-8 | -
CAREGLGYEQYF | TRBV30 | -
CASSFGGGPGSSYEQYF | TRBV28 | -
CASSPVWTRTDTQYF | TRBV18 | -
CASSFFAQGRGEQYF | TRBV27 | -
CASSLEGPYEQYF | TRBV5-1 | once